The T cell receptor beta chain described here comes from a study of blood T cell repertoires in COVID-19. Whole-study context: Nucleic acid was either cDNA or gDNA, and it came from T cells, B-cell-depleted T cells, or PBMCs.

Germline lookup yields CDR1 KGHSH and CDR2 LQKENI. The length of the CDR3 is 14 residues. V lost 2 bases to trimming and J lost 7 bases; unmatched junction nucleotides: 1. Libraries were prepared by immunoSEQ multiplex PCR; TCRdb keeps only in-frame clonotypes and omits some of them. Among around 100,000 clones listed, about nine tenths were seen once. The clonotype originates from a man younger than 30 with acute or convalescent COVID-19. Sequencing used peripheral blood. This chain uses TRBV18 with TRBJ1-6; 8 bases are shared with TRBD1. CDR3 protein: CASSPGQGNSPLHF. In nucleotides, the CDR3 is TGTGCCAGCTCACCAGGACAGGGCAATTCACCCCTCCACTTT.